This is a list of T cell receptor beta chains from one sample in a study of early T cells in non-severe SARS-CoV-2 infection. TCRdb reprocessed the 5' RACE reads via MiXCR and lists one record per CDR3 protein. The sample holds 70,000 or so distinct CDR3 sequences, more than 3.5% seen once. Sequencing was performed on whole blood, taken at baseline. All receptors come from an adult who was a healthcare worker with PCR-confirmed SARS-CoV-2 infection or an uninfected control (not recorded which). The donor label of this sample is uncertain. Both conserved end residues are part of each CDR3. The D gene is left open where the match is weak. A row's size may be missing; if present it is once, few, many or a size class.

J: TRBJ1-3; size: many; V: TRBV7-6; D: -; CDR3: CASSLAGAGNTIYF; DNA: TGTGCCAGCAGCTTAGCGGGAGCTGGAAACACCATATATTTT
J: TRBJ2-7; size: many; V: TRBV29-1; D: -; CDR3: CSVGAGVAYEQYF; DNA: TGCAGCGTTGGGGCAGGGGTCGCCTACGAGCAGTACTTC
J: TRBJ2-6; size: many; V: TRBV12-5; D: -; CDR3: CASGLDRPGANVLTF; DNA: TGTGCTAGTGGTTTGGACAGGCCTGGGGCCAACGTCCTGACTTTC
J: TRBJ2-3; size: few; V: TRBV20-1; D: TRBD1; CDR3: CSARGDRGRGDTQYF; DNA: TGCAGTGCTAGGGGGGACAGGGGGCGCGGAGATACGCAGTATTTT
J: TRBJ1-6; size: many; V: TRBV28; D: -; CDR3: CASSLSGSNSPLHF; DNA: TGTGCCAGCAGTTTATCCGGGAGTAATTCACCCCTCCACTTT
J: TRBJ2-5; size: many; V: TRBV29-1; D: TRBD1; CDR3: CSVKQGVQIQETQYF; DNA: TGCAGCGTTAAACAGGGGGTCCAAATTCAAGAGACCCAGTACTTC
J: TRBJ1-2; size: -; V: TRBV14; D: TRBD1; CDR3: CASSPPGQGATGYTF; DNA: TGTGCCAGCAGCCCGCCGGGACAGGGAGCGACTGGCTACACCTTC
J: TRBJ2-1; size: many; V: TRBV28; D: -; CDR3: CASSSTGLRVYYNEQFF; DNA: TGTGCCAGCAGCTCAACAGGACTGAGGGTCTACTACAATGAGCAGTTCTTC
J: TRBJ2-2; size: many; V: TRBV15; D: -; CDR3: CATSRDSGTGELFF; DNA: TGTGCCACCAGCAGAGATTCGGGAACCGGGGAGCTGTTTTTT
J: TRBJ1-2; size: many; V: TRBV6-6; D: -; CDR3: CASSSRTNYGYTF; DNA: TGTGCCAGCAGTAGTAGGACGAACTATGGCTACACCTTC
J: TRBJ1-2; size: many; V: TRBV29-1; D: -; CDR3: CSVEAVDYGYTF; DNA: TGCAGCGTTGAAGCAGTAGACTATGGCTACACCTTC
J: TRBJ1-1; size: -; V: TRBV7-2; D: TRBD1; CDR3: CASSWRRDRAEAEAFF; DNA: TGTGCCAGCAGCTGGCGCCGGGACAGGGCTGAGGCTGAAGCTTTCTTT
J: TRBJ1-6; size: many; V: TRBV5-1; D: TRBD1; CDR3: CASSLAGWGTGVNSPLHF; DNA: TGCGCCAGCAGCTTGGCCGGTTGGGGCACAGGGGTTAATTCACCCCTCCACTTT
J: TRBJ1-1; size: few; V: TRBV30; D: -; CDR3: CAWSVLLQNTEAFF; DNA: TGTGCCTGGAGTGTCCTTCTCCAGAACACTGAAGCTTTCTTT
J: TRBJ2-1; size: many; V: TRBV7-2; D: -; CDR3: CASSLTSLNEQFF; DNA: TGTGCCAGCAGCTTAACTAGCCTGAATGAGCAGTTCTTC
J: TRBJ2-1; size: few; V: TRBV6-2/TRBV6-3; D: TRBD2; CDR3: CASSTRTSGGHNEQFF; DNA: TGTGCCAGCAGTACGCGGACTAGCGGGGGCCACAATGAGCAGTTCTTC
J: TRBJ1-6; size: -; V: TRBV4-3; D: -; CDR3: CASSQDGNWAPLHF; DNA: TGCGCCAGCAGCCAAGATGGGAATTGGGCACCCCTCCACTTT
J: TRBJ1-4; size: many; V: TRBV12-3/TRBV12-4; D: TRBD1; CDR3: CASSHQGARLFF; DNA: TGTGCCAGCAGTCATCAGGGGGCGCGACTGTTTTTT
J: TRBJ2-1; size: -; V: TRBV21-1; D: -; CDR3: CASGGPREGNEQFF; DNA: TGTGCCAGCGGCGGGCCAAGGGAAGGGAATGAGCAGTTCTTC
J: TRBJ2-7; size: many; V: TRBV20-1; D: -; CDR3: CSLRGGETYEQYF; DNA: TGCAGCCTAAGAGGGGGGGAGACCTACGAGCAGTACTTC
J: TRBJ2-5; size: -; V: TRBV19; D: -; CDR3: CASSIGGAQYF; DNA: TGTGCCAGTAGTATAGGGGGGGCCCAGTACTTC
J: TRBJ1-1; size: -; V: TRBV29-1; D: -; CDR3: CSVVVGQGTEAFF; DNA: TGCAGCGTTGTAGTTGGGCAGGGCACTGAAGCTTTCTTT
J: TRBJ2-2; size: -; V: TRBV18; D: -; CDR3: CASSPSTANTGELFF; DNA: TGTGCCAGCTCACCTAGTACAGCGAACACCGGGGAGCTGTTTTTT
J: TRBJ2-1; size: few; V: TRBV2; D: TRBD2; CDR3: CASSATSGALTNEQFF; DNA: TGTGCCAGCAGTGCGACTAGCGGGGCCTTAACCAATGAGCAGTTCTTC
J: TRBJ1-1; size: many; V: TRBV6-2/TRBV6-3; D: TRBD1; CDR3: CASSYDHRGRRTEAFF; DNA: TGTGCCAGCAGTTACGACCACAGGGGGCGGCGGACTGAAGCTTTCTTT
J: TRBJ2-1; size: many; V: TRBV6-1; D: -; CDR3: CASSDGGYYNEQFF; DNA: TGTGCCAGCAGTGATGGGGGATACTACAATGAGCAGTTCTTC
J: TRBJ2-7; size: many; V: TRBV18; D: -; CDR3: CASSPLLRDTYEQYF; DNA: TGTGCCAGCTCACCGCTACTCCGAGATACCTACGAGCAGTACTTC